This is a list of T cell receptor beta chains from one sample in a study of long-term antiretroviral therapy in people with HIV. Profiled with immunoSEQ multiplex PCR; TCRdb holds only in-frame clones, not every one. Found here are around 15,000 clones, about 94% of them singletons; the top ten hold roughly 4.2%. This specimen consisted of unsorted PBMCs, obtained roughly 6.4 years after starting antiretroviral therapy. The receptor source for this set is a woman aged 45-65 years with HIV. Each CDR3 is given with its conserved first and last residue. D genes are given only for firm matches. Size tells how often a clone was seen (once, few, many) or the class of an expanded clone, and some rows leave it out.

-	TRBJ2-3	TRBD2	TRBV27	TGTGCCAGCAGTCTTCAGTCCACTAGCGGCAACACAGATACGCAGTATTTT	CASSLQSTSGNTDTQYF
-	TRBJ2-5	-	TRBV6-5	TGTGCCAGCAGTTACTCTGGCGAGACCCAGTACTTC	CASSYSGETQYF
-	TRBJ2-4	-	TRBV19	TGTGCCAGTAGTACGCAGGTCTTTACCAAAAACATTCAGTACTTC	CASSTQVFTKNIQYF
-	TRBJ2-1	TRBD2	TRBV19	TGTGCCAGTAGTTCTAGCGGAGCCTCCTACAATGAGCAGTTCTTC	CASSSSGASYNEQFF
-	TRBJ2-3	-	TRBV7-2	TGTGCCAGCAGCGGAGGGGGAGGTGCTACCACCTTCACAGATACGCAGTATTTT	CASSGGGGATTFTDTQYF
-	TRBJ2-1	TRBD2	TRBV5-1	TGCGCCAGCAGCCCGGGACTAGCGGGAGTCGATGAGCAGTTCTTC	CASSPGLAGVDEQFF
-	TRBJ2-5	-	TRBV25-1	TGTGCCAGCTCCCTGGAGACCCAGTACTTC	CASSLETQYF
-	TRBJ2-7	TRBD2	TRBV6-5	TGTGCCAGCAGTAAGGGACTAGCGGTCTACGAGCAGTACTTC	CASSKGLAVYEQYF
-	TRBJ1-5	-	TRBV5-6	TGTGCCAGCAGCCACCGGGATCAGCCCCAGCATTTT	CASSHRDQPQHF
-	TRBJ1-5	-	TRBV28	TGTGCCAGCCGGGACACATCCAATCAGCCCCAGCATTTT	CASRDTSNQPQHF
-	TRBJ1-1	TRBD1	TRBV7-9	TGTGCCAGCAGCTTAGACATAACAGGGGGCGGAGCTTTCTTT	CASSLDITGGGAFF
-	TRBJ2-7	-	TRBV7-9	TGTGCCAGCACTAGGGAGACCTACGAGCAGTACTTC	CASTRETYEQYF
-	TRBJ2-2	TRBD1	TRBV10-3	TGTGCCATCATGACAGGGGCTTACACCGGGGAGCTGTTTTTT	CAIMTGAYTGELFF
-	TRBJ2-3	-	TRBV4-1	TGCGCCAGCAGCCAAGGAGCAACAGATACGCAGTATTTT	CASSQGATDTQYF
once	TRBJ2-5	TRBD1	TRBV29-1	TGCAGCGCTGCCGGACAGGTACAAGAGACCCAGTACTTC	CSAAGQVQETQYF
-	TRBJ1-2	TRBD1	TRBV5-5	TGTGCCAGCAGCTTCTTGGGACAGGGTGGCTATGGCTACACCTTC	CASSFLGQGGYGYTF
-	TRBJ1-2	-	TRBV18	TGTGCCAGCTCACCAGACCGGGGCCTAACTAACTATGGCTACACCTTC	CASSPDRGLTNYGYTF
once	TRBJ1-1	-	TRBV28	TGTGCCAGCAGACTCTTAGCAGGTGAGGCTTTCTTT	CASRLLAGEAFF
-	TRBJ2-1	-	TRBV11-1	TGTGCCAGCAACACGGGGGATGTGTCCTACAATGAGCAGTTCTTC	CASNTGDVSYNEQFF
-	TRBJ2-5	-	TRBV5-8	TGTGCCAGCAGCTTGACTGGGACCTTACGAGGGGAGACCCAGTACTTC	CASSLTGTLRGETQYF
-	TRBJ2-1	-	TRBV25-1	TGTGCCAGCCTCAGATTCAATGAGCAGTTCTTC	CASLRFNEQFF
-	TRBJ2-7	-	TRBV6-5	TGTGCCAGCAGTTATGGAAATGCAGGTTGGTACGAGCAGTACTTC	CASSYGNAGWYEQYF
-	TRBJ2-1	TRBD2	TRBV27	TGTGCCAGCAGTTTGCTGGCGGGGGCCTACAATGAGCAGTTCTTC	CASSLLAGAYNEQFF
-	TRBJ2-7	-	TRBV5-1	TGCGCCAGCAGCTTGGAGGGGTACGAGCAGTACTTC	CASSLEGYEQYF
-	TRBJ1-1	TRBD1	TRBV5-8	TGTGCCAGCGCCGGGACAGGGGACACTGAAGCTTTCTTT	CASAGTGDTEAFF
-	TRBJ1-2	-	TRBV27	TGTGCCAGCAGTTTATCCGGGACTGGAAATGGCTACACCTTC	CASSLSGTGNGYTF
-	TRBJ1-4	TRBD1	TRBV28	TGTGCCAGCAGCCTCCCCGGGACAGATGTTGAAAAACTGTTTTTT	CASSLPGTDVEKLFF
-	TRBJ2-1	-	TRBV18	TGTGCCAGCTCACCACCGGGCCTTCGGCATGAGCAGTTCTTC	CASSPPGLRHEQFF
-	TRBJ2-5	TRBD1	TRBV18	TGTGCCAGCTCGGTAGGGGGCGTATCGGAGACCCAGTACTTC	CASSVGGVSETQYF
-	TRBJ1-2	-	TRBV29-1	TGCAGCGTTGTTGGCTTAGCAGGGACCGACTATGGCTACACCTTC	CSVVGLAGTDYGYTF
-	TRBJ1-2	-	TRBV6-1	TGTGCCAGCAGTGAAGCGAGGGGTTTACACTATGGCTACACCTTC	CASSEARGLHYGYTF
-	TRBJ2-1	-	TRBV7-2	TGTGCCAGCAGCTTCATGGATGAGCAGTTCTTC	CASSFMDEQFF
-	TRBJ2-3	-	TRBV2	TGTGCCACCGGTTTTCCTACGCAGTATTTT	CATGFPTQYF
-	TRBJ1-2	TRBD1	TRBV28	TGTGCCAGCAGTTTACAGGGGGCAGATGGCTACACCTTC	CASSLQGADGYTF
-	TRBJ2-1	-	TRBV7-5	TGTGTCAGAAGCTTAACAAGCGACAGGGGTAGCTCCTACAATGAGCAGTTCTTC	CVRSLTSDRGSSYNEQFF
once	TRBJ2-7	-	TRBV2	TGTGCACAGCGGTCCAGGGTCTCCTACGAGCAGTACTTC	CAQRSRVSYEQYF
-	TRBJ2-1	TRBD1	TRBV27	TGTGCCAGCAGTCCGGGACAGGGGGCCTACAATGAGCAGTTCTTC	CASSPGQGAYNEQFF
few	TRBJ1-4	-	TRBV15	TGTGCCACCAGCAGAGATAGAGCTGCTCCCCTGTTTTTT	CATSRDRAAPLFF
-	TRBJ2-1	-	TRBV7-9	TGTGCCAGCAGCTTAGCGGTACTAGTCAATGAGCAGTTCTTC	CASSLAVLVNEQFF
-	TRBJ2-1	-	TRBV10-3	TGTGCCATCAGTGATGACGGGAGCGGTGGCTACAATGAGCAGTTCTTC	CAISDDGSGGYNEQFF
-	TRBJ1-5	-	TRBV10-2	TGCGCCAGCAGTGAGTCGACGAAGGATCAGCCCCAGCATTTT	CASSESTKDQPQHF
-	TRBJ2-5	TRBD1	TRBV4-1	TGCGCCAGCAGCCACTTTGTCGTGAGTGACAGGGGACAAGAGACCCAGTACTTC	CASSHFVVSDRGQETQYF